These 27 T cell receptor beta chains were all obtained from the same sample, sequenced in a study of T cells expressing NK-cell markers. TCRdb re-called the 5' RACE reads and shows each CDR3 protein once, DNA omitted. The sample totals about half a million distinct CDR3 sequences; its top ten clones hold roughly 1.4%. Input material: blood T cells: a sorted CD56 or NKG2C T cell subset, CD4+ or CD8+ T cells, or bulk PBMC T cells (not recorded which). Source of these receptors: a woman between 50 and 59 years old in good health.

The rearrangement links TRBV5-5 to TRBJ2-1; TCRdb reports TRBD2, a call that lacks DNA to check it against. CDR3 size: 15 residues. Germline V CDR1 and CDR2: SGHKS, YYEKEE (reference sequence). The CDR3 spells CASSSDLGARNEQFF.

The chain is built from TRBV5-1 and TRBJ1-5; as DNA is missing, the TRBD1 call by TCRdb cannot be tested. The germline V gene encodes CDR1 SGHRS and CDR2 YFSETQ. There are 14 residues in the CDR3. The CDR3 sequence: CASSLTGANQPQHF.

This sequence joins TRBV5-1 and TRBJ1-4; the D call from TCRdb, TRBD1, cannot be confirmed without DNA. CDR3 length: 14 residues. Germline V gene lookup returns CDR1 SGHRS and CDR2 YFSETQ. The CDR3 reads CASRPPAANEKLFF.

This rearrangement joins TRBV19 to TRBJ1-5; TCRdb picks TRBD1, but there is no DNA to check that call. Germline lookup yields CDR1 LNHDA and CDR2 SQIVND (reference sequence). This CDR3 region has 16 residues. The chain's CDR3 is CASSIVKGASNQPQHF.

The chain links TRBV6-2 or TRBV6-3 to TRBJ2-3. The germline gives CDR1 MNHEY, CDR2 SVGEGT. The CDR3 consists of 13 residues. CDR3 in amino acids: CASSYSRLDTQYF.

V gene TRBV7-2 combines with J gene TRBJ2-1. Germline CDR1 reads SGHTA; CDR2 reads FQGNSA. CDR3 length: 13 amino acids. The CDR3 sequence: CASSLVLEREQFF.

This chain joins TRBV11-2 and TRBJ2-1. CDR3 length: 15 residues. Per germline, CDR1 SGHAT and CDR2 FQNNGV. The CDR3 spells CASSLDWGRLDEQFF.

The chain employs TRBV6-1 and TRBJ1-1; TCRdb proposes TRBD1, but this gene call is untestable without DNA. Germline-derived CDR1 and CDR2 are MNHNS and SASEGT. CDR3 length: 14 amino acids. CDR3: CASILQGAYTEAFF.

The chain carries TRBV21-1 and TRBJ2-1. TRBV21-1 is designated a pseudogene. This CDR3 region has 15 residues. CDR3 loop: CASRYRRLSYNEQFF.

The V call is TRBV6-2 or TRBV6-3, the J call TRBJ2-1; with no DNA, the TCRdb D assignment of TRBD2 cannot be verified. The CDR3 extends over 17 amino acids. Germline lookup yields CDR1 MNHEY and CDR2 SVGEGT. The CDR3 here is CASLGARRRRSYNEQFF.

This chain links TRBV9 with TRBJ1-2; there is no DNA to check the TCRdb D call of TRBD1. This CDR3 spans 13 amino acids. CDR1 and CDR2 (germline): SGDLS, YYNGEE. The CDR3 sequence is CASSLQDSYGYTF.

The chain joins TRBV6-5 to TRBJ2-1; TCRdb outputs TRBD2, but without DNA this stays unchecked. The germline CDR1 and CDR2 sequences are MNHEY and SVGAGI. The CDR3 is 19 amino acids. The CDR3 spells CASSPSGTSGRYSYNEQFF.

The CDR3 region is CATSVGTQHNEQFF. This sequence joins TRBV24-1 and TRBJ2-1; the D call from TCRdb, TRBD1, cannot be confirmed without DNA. The germline V gene has CDR1 KGHDR and CDR2 SFDVKD. The CDR3 totals 14 residues.

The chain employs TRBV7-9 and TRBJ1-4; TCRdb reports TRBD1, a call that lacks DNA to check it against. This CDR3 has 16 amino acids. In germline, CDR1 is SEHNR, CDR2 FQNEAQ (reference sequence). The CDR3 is CASSLALGVTNEKLFF.

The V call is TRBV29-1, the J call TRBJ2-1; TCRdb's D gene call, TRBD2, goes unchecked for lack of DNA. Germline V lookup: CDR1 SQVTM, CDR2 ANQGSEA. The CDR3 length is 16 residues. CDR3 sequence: CSVGLAGAGAWGEQFF.

CDR3 amino acids: CASKRARGGLAKNIQYF. The chain combines TRBV10-1 with TRBJ2-4; TCRdb's assignment of TRBD1 cannot be checked, as there is no DNA. Germline-derived CDR1 and CDR2 are WNHNN and SYGVQD (reference sequence). The CDR3 totals 17 residues.

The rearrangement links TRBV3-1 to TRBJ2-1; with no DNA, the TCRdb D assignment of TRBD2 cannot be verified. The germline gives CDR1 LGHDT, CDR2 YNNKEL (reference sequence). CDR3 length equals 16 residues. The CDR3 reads CASSQVGGRARNEQFF.

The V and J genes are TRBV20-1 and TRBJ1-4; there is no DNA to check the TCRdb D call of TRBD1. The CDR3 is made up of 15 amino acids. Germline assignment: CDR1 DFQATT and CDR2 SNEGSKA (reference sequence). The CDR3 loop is CSARWGVLSNEKLFF.

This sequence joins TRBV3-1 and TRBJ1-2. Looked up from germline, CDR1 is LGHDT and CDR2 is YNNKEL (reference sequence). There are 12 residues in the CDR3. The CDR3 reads CASSQGLEGYTF.

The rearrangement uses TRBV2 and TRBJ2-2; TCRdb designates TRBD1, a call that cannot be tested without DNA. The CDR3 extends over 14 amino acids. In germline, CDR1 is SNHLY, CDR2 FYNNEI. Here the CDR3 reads CASFSHREAGELFF.

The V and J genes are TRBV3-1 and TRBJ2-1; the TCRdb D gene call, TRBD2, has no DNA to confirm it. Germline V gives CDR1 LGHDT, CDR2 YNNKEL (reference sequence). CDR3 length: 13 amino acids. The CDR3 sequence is CASSQQVEGEQFF.

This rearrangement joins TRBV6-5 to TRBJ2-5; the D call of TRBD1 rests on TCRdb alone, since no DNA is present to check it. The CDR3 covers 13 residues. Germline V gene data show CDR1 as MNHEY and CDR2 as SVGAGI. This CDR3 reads CASSRTGLETQYF.

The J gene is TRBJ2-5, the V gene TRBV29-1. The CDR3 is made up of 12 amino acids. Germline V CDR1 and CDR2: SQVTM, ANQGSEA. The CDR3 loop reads CSVEVQQETQYF. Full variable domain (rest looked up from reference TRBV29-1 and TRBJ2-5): SAVISQKPSRDICQRGTSLTIQCQVDSQVTMMFWYRQQPGQSLTLIATANQGSEATYESGFVIDKFPISRPNLTFSTLTVSNMSPEDSSIYLCSVEVQQETQYFGPGTRLLVL.

CDR3 sequence: CASSSRTGISGTIYF. This chain connects TRBV3-1 to TRBJ1-3; TCRdb reports TRBD1, a call that lacks DNA to check it against. This CDR3 is built from 15 residues. Germline CDR1 LGHDT, CDR2 YNNKEL (reference sequence). The full variable domain, in which reference TRBV3-1 and TRBJ1-3 provide the parts outside the CDR3, is DTAVSQTPKYLVTQMGNDKSIKCEQNLGHDTMYWYKQDSKKFLKIMFSYNNKELIINETVPNRFSPKSPDKAHLNLHINSLELGDSAVYFCASSSRTGISGTIYFGEGSWLTVV.

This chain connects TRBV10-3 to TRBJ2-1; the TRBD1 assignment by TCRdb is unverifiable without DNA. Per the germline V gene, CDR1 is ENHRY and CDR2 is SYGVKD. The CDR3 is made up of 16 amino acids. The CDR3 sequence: CAISDPGQPQENEQFF.

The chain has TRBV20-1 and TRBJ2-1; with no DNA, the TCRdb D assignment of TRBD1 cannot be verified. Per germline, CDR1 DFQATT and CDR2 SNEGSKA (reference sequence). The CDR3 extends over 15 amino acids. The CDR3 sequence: CSARDRGDRGYEQFF.

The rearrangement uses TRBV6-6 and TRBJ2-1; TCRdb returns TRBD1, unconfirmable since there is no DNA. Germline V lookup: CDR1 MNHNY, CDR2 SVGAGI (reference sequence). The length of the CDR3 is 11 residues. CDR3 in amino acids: CASSTGLEQFF.